This TCR beta chain is from a study of cytomegalovirus exposure and HLA in healthy donors. As for this clone: The antigen remains undetermined.

PCR involved 60 Vbeta and 13 Jbeta primers. The protocol was immunoSEQ multiplex PCR, while the TCRdb copy is restricted to in-frame clones and leaves out a portion. The sample has about 150,000 clones, more than 70% seen once. Overall study findings and caveats: Rarity held for most TCR sequences, but there were some public TCRs that occurred in many donors.

This CDR3 contains 18 residues. Germline V gene sequence: CDR1 SEHNR, CDR2 FQNEAQ (reference sequence). J was trimmed by 5 bases and V by 2 bases; bases with no gene match: 11. The sample comprised PBMCs. The TCR comes from a man over 45 in good health and CMV-seropositive. This chain links TRBV7-9 with TRBJ2-1, with 11 bases that match TRBD2. The DNA of the CDR3 is TGTGCCAGCAGCTTATATTTGGGGGGTAGCGGGAGGGACAATGAGCAGTTCTTC. Translation gives CASSLYLGGSGRDNEQFF.